The 7 T cell receptor beta chains in this list originate from one sample, sequenced in a study of T cells in Graves' hyperthyroidism and ophthalmopathy. RNA transcripts were the template for amplifying TCR beta CDR3 regions. An initial round of RT-PCR targeting the TCR CDR3 relied on the HTBI primer set. Using its own MiXCR run on the multiplex PCR reads, TCRdb lists one record per CDR3 protein. This table has roughly 180,000 distinct CDR3 sequences, roughly 10% appearing once. Sequencing input: blood. These receptors all come from a woman younger than 30 with Graves' hyperthyroidism that later progressed to Graves' ophthalmopathy.

This clonotype was counted ten times or more. This chain connects TRBV6-1 to TRBJ2-5; maybe TRBD2 (6 bases). CDR1 is MNHNS and CDR2 is SASEGT in the germline V gene. There are 14 residues in the CDR3. V lost 6 bases and J 1 base, leaving 12 bases between the germline ends. The CDR3, as DNA: TGTGCCAGCAGGGATCCGGGACTCCAAGAGACCCAGTACTTC. It codes for CASRDPGLQETQYF.

The chain couples TRBV19 to TRBJ1-4; D call uncertain. V was pared by 1 base and J by 8 bases, with 11 bases between. From germline, CDR1 is LNHDA and CDR2 SQIVND (reference sequence). The CDR3 consists of 14 residues. The CDR3 nucleotides read TGTGCCAGTAGTATAGTGCTGCGAGGGGAAAAACTGTTTTTT. Its protein is CASSIVLRGEKLFF.

In its sample, this clonotype was seen a few times. The V and J genes are TRBV20-1 and TRBJ1-4, with 9 bases identical to TRBD1. The CDR3 totals 13 residues. Germline CDR1 DFQATT, CDR2 SNEGSKA (reference sequence). J was trimmed by 8 bases and V by 4 bases; bases with no gene match: 5. The CDR3: CSAMTGGAEKLFF. For the CDR3, the DNA is TGCAGTGCTATGACAGGGGGGGCCGAAAAACTGTTTTTT.

In this sample, this clonotype turned up many times. This chain links TRBV27 with TRBJ2-5; 9 bases are shared with TRBD1. V dropped 6 bases and J dropped 5; count of bases not matched to a gene: 10. CDR3 length equals 15 residues. Germline CDR1 MNHEY, CDR2 SMNVEV (reference sequence). The CDR3 sequence: CASSSRETGGETQYF. CDR3 DNA sequence: TGTGCCAGCAGCTCCAGAGAGACAGGGGGTGAGACCCAGTACTTC.

This clonotype has at least ten counts. The gene calls are TRBV5-1 and TRBJ2-3; tentatively, D is TRBD2 (6 bases). Per germline, CDR1 SGHRS and CDR2 YFSETQ. V shed 8 bases and J shed 6 bases, with 13 bases lying between them. This CDR3 spans 12 amino acids. The CDR3 DNA reads as TGCGCCAGTAAAGGAGGGGCTGATACGCAGTATTTT. Its protein product is CASKGGADTQYF.

This clonotype was picked up one time. The V gene is TRBV10-1, the J gene TRBJ1-1; unclear D gene. V was trimmed by 4 bases and J by 4 bases, leaving 10 bases between them. This CDR3 has 13 amino acids. CDR1 and CDR2 from the germline V gene are WNHNN and SYGVQD (reference sequence). In nucleotides, the CDR3 is TGCGCCAGCAGTGTTATGGAGTTCACTGAAGCTTTCTTT. It translates to CASSVMEFTEAFF.

The CDR3 nucleotides are TGCGCCAGCACCGGGACAGGTTTCTCTGGGGCCAACGTCCTGACTTTC. This translates into CASTGTGFSGANVLTF. V and J are TRBV5-1 and TRBJ2-6; the match to TRBD1 covers 8 bases. After removal of 6 bases from V and 0 bases from J, the junction contained 5 bases not matched to a gene. The CDR3 has 16 amino acids. CDR1 SGHRS and CDR2 YFSETQ come from the germline V gene.